This T cell receptor (beta chain) is drawn from a study of shared clonotypes between healthy human individuals. Profiled with immunoSEQ multiplex PCR; TCRdb holds only in-frame clones, not every one. The table lists nearly 2 million clones, about 95% of them singletons. General study findings and limits: Among donors, sharing of clonotypes was expected to be affected by sequencing depth.

It was CD45RO-negative cells, positively selected for CCR7, that made up naive CD8 cells, with terminally differentiated effector memory CD45RA+ cells excluded. All donors qualified as healthy HIV-negative adults and had experienced no recent acute infections or vaccinations. All donors were Caucasian adults living in Nashville, Tennessee. The germline CDR1 and CDR2 sequences are LGHNA and YSLEER. Trimming removed 1 base at V and 7 bases at J, with 13 bases between. The CDR3 is 14 amino acids. As concerns this clone: What it binds is unknown.

The specimen was naive CD8+ T cells sorted from blood. The TCR was taken from a young man in good health. This chain connects TRBV4-3 to TRBJ1-1; D is ambiguous. The CDR3 region has the DNA TGCGCCAGCAGCCAAGTAGAGGGATACGGTGAAGCTTTCTTT. As protein: CASSQVEGYGEAFF.